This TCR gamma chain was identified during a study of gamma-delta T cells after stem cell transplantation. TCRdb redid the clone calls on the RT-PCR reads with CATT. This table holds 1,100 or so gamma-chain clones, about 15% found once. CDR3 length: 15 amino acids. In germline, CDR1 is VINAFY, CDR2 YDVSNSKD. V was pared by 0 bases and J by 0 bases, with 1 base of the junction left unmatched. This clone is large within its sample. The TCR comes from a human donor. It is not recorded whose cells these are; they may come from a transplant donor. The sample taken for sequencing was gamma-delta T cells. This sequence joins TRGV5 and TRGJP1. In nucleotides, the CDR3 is TGTGCCACCTGGGACAGGCATACCACTGGTTGGTTCAAGATATTT. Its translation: CATWDRHTTGWFKIF.